This TCR beta chain was sequenced for a study of blood T cell repertoires in COVID-19 (dated by TCRdb to about 2020). A note on the overall study: Collaborator samples came from the United States, Italy and Spain and covered acute and convalescent phases of COVID-19. The prospective study material was composed of cDNA or gDNA derived from T cells, B-cell-depleted T cells, or PBMCs. Subjects who had been exposed to COVID-19, were actively infected with it, or had recovered from it provided the deeply sampled blood TCRbeta repertoires that made up the dataset. Where available, HLA class I and class II types were obtained from metadata supplied by the sample provider rather than from assay-based typing. Samples came from the ongoing ImmuneRACE study (first 160 participants) plus 1,254 subjects from 6 global collaborators. Nearly every sample came with metadata listing a de-identified subject ID, COVID-19 status, age in years and sex. The repertoires were released in a freely available public database meant as a resource for research on the immune response to SARS-CoV-2.

CDR3 length: 14 amino acids, cysteine to phenylalanine. Just CDR3 DNA is preserved here, 42 bases in frame from base 1. V is cut back by 1 base and J by 5 bases, with 1 base in the junction unmatched. The germline V gene supplies CDR1 SGHVS and CDR2 FNYEAQ. TCRbeta CDR3 regions were amplified from genomic DNA using the immunoSEQ Assay, a bias-controlled multiplex PCR. In the source study's methods: The number of nucleated cells in each sample was estimated by amplification of reference gene primers within the assay. To quantify the absolute abundance of each unique TCRbeta CDR3 rearrangement, sequence reads were collapsed and filtered. Productive Simpson clonality was computed per sample as the square root of Simpson's diversity index over productive rearrangements. TCRdb holds this immuneACCESS table with in-frame rearrangements only. Some clones are missing; in checked studies, unresolved V genes explain under half, and the rest has no known cause. The DNA gave D and trimming, while V, J and clone size come from that table. The table for this sample lists more than 200,000 clones; 85% to 90% of them were counted only once. Together, the top ten hold around 5% of the sample.

The full study reports these points: The quantity of clinical and demographic metadata differed by source and by participant and was supplied without curation.

Concerning this clone itself: The clone's antigen remains unknown. Nothing much larger sits one base from this clone, and base qualities are not available.

One collaborating source in Seattle enrolled patients during active infection and followed them longitudinally through the course of disease. Collaborating institutions collected whole blood in K2EDTA tubes following their own protocols. For TCRbeta analysis, collaborators shipped samples in one of three forms: frozen whole blood, isolated PBMCs, or DNA extracted from either of those sample types. The sequencing input was peripheral blood. The sequence links TRBV7-6 to TRBJ1-4, and 7 junction bases match TRBD1. The source of this sequence is a woman aged 60 to 75 with COVID-19, enrolled during active disease. The DNA sequence is TGTGCCAGCAGCTTAGGGACAGGAAATGAAAAACTGTTTTTT. Its translation is CASSLGTGNEKLFF.